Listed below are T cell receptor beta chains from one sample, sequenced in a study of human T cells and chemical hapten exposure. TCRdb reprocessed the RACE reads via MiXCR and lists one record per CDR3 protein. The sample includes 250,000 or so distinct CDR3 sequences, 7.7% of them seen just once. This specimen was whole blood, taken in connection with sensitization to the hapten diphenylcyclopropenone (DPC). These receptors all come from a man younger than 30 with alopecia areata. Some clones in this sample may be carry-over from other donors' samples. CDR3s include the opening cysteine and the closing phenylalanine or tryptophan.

CASRPQGLAGDSTDTQYF | TRBV28 | 18 | TRBJ2-3
CAGGYRGTSGNEKLFF | TRBV12-3/TRBV12-4 | 16 | TRBJ1-4
CASSPLGIGNTEAFF | TRBV4-1 | 15 | TRBJ1-1
CASSFPNRDTQYF | TRBV27 | 13 | TRBJ2-3
CASSRSSGGAYGYTF | TRBV3-1 | 15 | TRBJ1-2
CATRGGDTQYF | TRBV15 | 11 | TRBJ2-3
CSAKENIQYF | TRBV20-1 | 10 | TRBJ2-4
CASSLAMGQRDEQFF | TRBV7-9 | 15 | TRBJ2-1
CASSYGPGNSNQPQHF | TRBV6-2/TRBV6-3 | 16 | TRBJ1-5
CASSYSGTANSPLHF | TRBV6-2/TRBV6-3 | 15 | TRBJ1-6
CASSLESGTYNEQFF | TRBV7-2 | 15 | TRBJ2-1